This TCR beta chain was retrieved from a study of blood T cells in healthy people across ages. About the research overall: Per two T cells, about one barcoded beta molecule was captured through template switching.

Then a second PCR, running about 6 to 12 cycles, was carried out with a sample-barcoded 5' primer and a J-beta primer mix. Each CDR3 protein is one row after TCRdb ran MiXCR on the 5' RACE reads. The sample records 650,000 to 1,000,000 distinct CDR3 sequences, roughly 34% being singletons. This CDR3 has 12 amino acids. Trimming cost V 8 bases and J 7 bases, with 14 bases left between them. Germline CDR1 is GTSNPN and CDR2 is SVGIG (reference sequence). The sample consisted of blood. The receptor comes from a man younger than 35 in good health. This sequence joins TRBV30 and TRBJ1-4, with D maybe TRBD1 (6 bases). The CDR3 protein is CAGLKGVEKLFF. CDR3 coding DNA: TGTGCCGGATTAAAGGGGGTTGAAAAACTGTTTTTT.